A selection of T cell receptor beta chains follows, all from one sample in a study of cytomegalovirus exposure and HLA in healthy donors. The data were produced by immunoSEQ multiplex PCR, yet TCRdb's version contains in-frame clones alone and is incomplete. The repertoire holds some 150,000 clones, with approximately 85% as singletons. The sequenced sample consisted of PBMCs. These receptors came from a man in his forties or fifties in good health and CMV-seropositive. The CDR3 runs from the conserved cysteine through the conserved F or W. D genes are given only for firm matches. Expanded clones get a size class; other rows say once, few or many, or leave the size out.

CDR3 protein: CAISDTVAGDNEQFF
CDR3 DNA: TGTGCCATCAGTGATACGGTAGCGGGAGACAATGAGCAGTTCTTC
J gene: TRBJ2-1
CDR3 length: 15
D gene: TRBD2
V gene: TRBV10-3
clone size: .

CDR3 protein: CASSLQGGNTEAFF
CDR3 DNA: TGTGCCAGCAGCTTGCAGGGGGGTAACACTGAAGCTTTCTTT
J gene: TRBJ1-1
CDR3 length: 14
D gene: TRBD1
V gene: TRBV5-6
clone size: .

CDR3 protein: CAWSVRLQGIYNEQFF
CDR3 DNA: TGTGCCTGGAGTGTACGGTTACAGGGGATTTACAATGAGCAGTTCTTC
J gene: TRBJ2-1
CDR3 length: 16
D gene: TRBD1
V gene: TRBV30
clone size: .

CDR3 protein: CACSRRPHQPQHF
CDR3 DNA: TGTGCCTGCTCTCGGCGGCCACATCAGCCCCAGCATTTT
J gene: TRBJ1-5
CDR3 length: 13
D gene: .
V gene: TRBV28
clone size: .

CDR3 protein: CASSQHGQPETQYF
CDR3 DNA: TGCGCCAGCAGCCAACACGGACAACCAGAGACCCAGTACTTC
J gene: TRBJ2-5
CDR3 length: 14
D gene: .
V gene: TRBV4-1
clone size: .

CDR3 protein: CASSFGGLANTGELFF
CDR3 DNA: TGTGCCAGCAGCTTCGGGGGACTCGCGAACACCGGGGAGCTGTTTTTT
J gene: TRBJ2-2
CDR3 length: 16
D gene: .
V gene: TRBV11-2
clone size: .

CDR3 protein: CASSSSSGSLYEQYF
CDR3 DNA: TGTGCCAGTAGTAGCTCTAGCGGGAGTTTGTACGAGCAGTACTTC
J gene: TRBJ2-7
CDR3 length: 15
D gene: TRBD2
V gene: TRBV19
clone size: .

CDR3 protein: CASSTRRGLAGGLGTDTQYF
CDR3 DNA: TGCGCCAGCAGCACCCGCAGGGGACTAGCGGGAGGTCTTGGCACAGATACGCAGTATTTT
J gene: TRBJ2-3
CDR3 length: 20
D gene: TRBD2
V gene: TRBV5-1
clone size: .

CDR3 protein: CASSRYGTVKGAEAFF
CDR3 DNA: TGTGCCAGCAGCCGTTATGGGACAGTGAAAGGCGCTGAAGCTTTCTTT
J gene: TRBJ1-1
CDR3 length: 16
D gene: TRBD1
V gene: TRBV14
clone size: .

CDR3 protein: CASSVDRGYTGELFF
CDR3 DNA: TGTGCCAGCAGCGTAGACAGGGGTTACACCGGGGAGCTGTTTTTT
J gene: TRBJ2-2
CDR3 length: 15
D gene: TRBD1
V gene: TRBV9
clone size: .

CDR3 protein: CSVEEGRGRNEQYF
CDR3 DNA: TGCAGCGTTGAAGAGGGAAGGGGGCGTAACGAGCAGTACTTC
J gene: TRBJ2-7
CDR3 length: 14
D gene: TRBD1
V gene: TRBV29-1
clone size: once

CDR3 protein: CASSNGQVGNEQFF
CDR3 DNA: TGTGCCAGTAGTAACGGACAGGTTGGCAATGAGCAGTTCTTC
J gene: TRBJ2-1
CDR3 length: 14
D gene: TRBD1
V gene: TRBV19
clone size: .

CDR3 protein: CASSLPGSSYEQYF
CDR3 DNA: TGCGCCAGCAGCTTGCCGGGGAGCTCCTACGAGCAGTACTTC
J gene: TRBJ2-7
CDR3 length: 14
D gene: .
V gene: TRBV5-1
clone size: .

CDR3 protein: CASSPLQEAYEQYF
CDR3 DNA: TGTGCCAGCTCACCCCTTCAAGAGGCCTACGAGCAGTACTTC
J gene: TRBJ2-7
CDR3 length: 14
D gene: .
V gene: TRBV18
clone size: .

CDR3 protein: CASSHTGTAGYSPLHF
CDR3 DNA: TGCGCCAGCAGCCATACAGGAACTGCTGGGTATTCACCCCTCCACTTT
J gene: TRBJ1-6
CDR3 length: 16
D gene: .
V gene: TRBV5-1
clone size: .

CDR3 protein: CASSWKGQGYTEAFF
CDR3 DNA: TGTGCCAGCAGCTGGAAGGGTCAGGGATACACTGAAGCTTTCTTT
J gene: TRBJ1-1
CDR3 length: 15
D gene: .
V gene: TRBV7-9
clone size: .

CDR3 protein: CASSISGPYTEAFF
CDR3 DNA: TGTGCCAGTAGTATCTCAGGGCCGTACACTGAAGCTTTCTTT
J gene: TRBJ1-1
CDR3 length: 14
D gene: .
V gene: TRBV19
clone size: once

CDR3 protein: CASSFLAGRNSPLHF
CDR3 DNA: TGTGCCAGCAGCTTCTTGGCAGGGAGGAATTCACCCCTCCACTTT
J gene: TRBJ1-6
CDR3 length: 15
D gene: .
V gene: TRBV5-5
clone size: .

CDR3 protein: CASSSKTSGYVNEQFF
CDR3 DNA: TGCGCCAGCAGCTCGAAGACTAGCGGTTATGTCAATGAGCAGTTCTTC
J gene: TRBJ2-1
CDR3 length: 16
D gene: TRBD2
V gene: TRBV5-1
clone size: .

CDR3 protein: CASSLTGADYEQYF
CDR3 DNA: TGCGCCAGCAGCCTGACAGGGGCTGACTACGAGCAGTACTTC
J gene: TRBJ2-7
CDR3 length: 14
D gene: TRBD1
V gene: TRBV5-1
clone size: .

CDR3 protein: CAWSVPGIVDEQYF
CDR3 DNA: TGTGCCTGGAGTGTTCCGGGGATCGTGGACGAGCAGTACTTC
J gene: TRBJ2-7
CDR3 length: 14
D gene: .
V gene: TRBV30
clone size: .

CDR3 protein: CASSGGWSPTDTQYF
CDR3 DNA: TGTGCCAGCAGCGGAGGGTGGAGCCCCACAGATACGCAGTATTTT
J gene: TRBJ2-3
CDR3 length: 15
D gene: .
V gene: TRBV9
clone size: .

CDR3 protein: CASSLGTGTYEQYF
CDR3 DNA: TGTGCCAGCAGCTTAGGGACAGGGACCTACGAGCAGTACTTC
J gene: TRBJ2-7
CDR3 length: 14
D gene: TRBD1
V gene: TRBV7-8
clone size: .

CDR3 protein: CASSFPSQPYNEQFF
CDR3 DNA: TGTGCCAGCAGCTTCCCTAGCCAGCCCTACAATGAGCAGTTCTTC
J gene: TRBJ2-1
CDR3 length: 15
D gene: .
V gene: TRBV11-2
clone size: .

CDR3 protein: CASSGLSGDTQYF
CDR3 DNA: TGTGCCAGCAGTGGATTGAGCGGCGATACGCAGTATTTT
J gene: TRBJ2-3
CDR3 length: 13
D gene: .
V gene: TRBV2
clone size: once

CDR3 protein: CASSVGQVTQETQYF
CDR3 DNA: TGTGCCAGCAGCGTCGGACAGGTGACGCAAGAGACCCAGTACTTC
J gene: TRBJ2-5
CDR3 length: 15
D gene: TRBD1
V gene: TRBV9
clone size: .

CDR3 protein: CASSLGGQKTQYF
CDR3 DNA: TGTGCCAGCAGCTTGGGAGGTCAGAAGACCCAGTACTTC
J gene: TRBJ2-5
CDR3 length: 13
D gene: .
V gene: TRBV5-4
clone size: .

CDR3 protein: CASSEGLAGDNEQFF
CDR3 DNA: TGTGCCAGCAGTGAGGGACTAGCGGGTGACAATGAGCAGTTCTTC
J gene: TRBJ2-1
CDR3 length: 15
D gene: TRBD2
V gene: TRBV6-1
clone size: .

CDR3 protein: CASSLSQGAYGYTF
CDR3 DNA: TGTGCCAGCAGTTTAAGCCAGGGTGCCTATGGCTACACCTTC
J gene: TRBJ1-2
CDR3 length: 14
D gene: .
V gene: TRBV28
clone size: .

CDR3 protein: CASSEDRVETQYF
CDR3 DNA: TGTGCCAGCAGTGAGGACAGAGTAGAGACCCAGTACTTC
J gene: TRBJ2-5
CDR3 length: 13
D gene: .
V gene: TRBV6-1
clone size: .

CDR3 protein: CASSGQGSYEQYF
CDR3 DNA: TGTGCCAGCAGTGGACAGGGATCCTACGAGCAGTACTTC
J gene: TRBJ2-7
CDR3 length: 13
D gene: TRBD1
V gene: TRBV9
clone size: .

CDR3 protein: CASSVDPGVGYTF
CDR3 DNA: TGTGCCAGCAGCGTAGATCCAGGGGTCGGCTACACCTTC
J gene: TRBJ1-2
CDR3 length: 13
D gene: .
V gene: TRBV9
clone size: .

CDR3 protein: CASRSAGQVAPGEQFF
CDR3 DNA: TGTGCCAGCAGGTCGGCGGGACAGGTCGCCCCAGGAGAGCAGTTCTTC
J gene: TRBJ2-1
CDR3 length: 16
D gene: TRBD1
V gene: TRBV2
clone size: once

CDR3 protein: CASSKTIRQGPSIGELFF
CDR3 DNA: TGTGCCAGCAGCAAAACTATAAGACAGGGGCCATCCATCGGGGAGCTGTTTTTT
J gene: TRBJ2-2
CDR3 length: 18
D gene: TRBD1
V gene: TRBV27
clone size: .

CDR3 protein: CASSLEAGAYNEQFF
CDR3 DNA: TGCGCCAGCAGCTTGGAGGCGGGAGCCTACAATGAGCAGTTCTTC
J gene: TRBJ2-1
CDR3 length: 15
D gene: TRBD2
V gene: TRBV5-1
clone size: once

CDR3 protein: CASSARGVDEQFF
CDR3 DNA: TGTGCCAGCAGTGCCCGGGGGGTGGATGAGCAGTTCTTC
J gene: TRBJ2-1
CDR3 length: 13
D gene: TRBD2
V gene: TRBV6-1
clone size: .

CDR3 protein: CAISVEPGGRRSGYTF
CDR3 DNA: TGTGCCATCAGTGTCGAACCGGGGGGACGCAGGTCTGGCTACACCTTC
J gene: TRBJ1-2
CDR3 length: 16
D gene: .
V gene: TRBV10-3
clone size: few

CDR3 protein: CASSSRAAGGLHEQFF
CDR3 DNA: TGTGCCAGCAGCTCCAGGGCAGCGGGAGGGCTCCATGAGCAGTTCTTC
J gene: TRBJ2-1
CDR3 length: 16
D gene: TRBD2
V gene: TRBV11-2
clone size: .

CDR3 protein: CASSSGPGQGVGLFF
CDR3 DNA: TGCGCCAGCAGCTCCGGACCGGGACAGGGGGTAGGACTGTTTTTT
J gene: TRBJ1-4
CDR3 length: 15
D gene: TRBD1
V gene: TRBV5-1
clone size: few

CDR3 protein: CASSLLQETQYF
CDR3 DNA: TGCGCCAGCAGCTTATTACAAGAGACCCAGTACTTC
J gene: TRBJ2-5
CDR3 length: 12
D gene: .
V gene: TRBV5-1
clone size: .

CDR3 protein: CSVEAASSIEQFF
CDR3 DNA: TGCAGCGTTGAGGCGGCTAGTTCCATTGAGCAGTTCTTC
J gene: TRBJ2-1
CDR3 length: 13
D gene: .
V gene: TRBV29-1
clone size: once

CDR3 protein: CATQSGRAGVETQYF
CDR3 DNA: TGTGCCACCCAAAGCGGGAGGGCCGGGGTAGAGACCCAGTACTTC
J gene: TRBJ2-5
CDR3 length: 15
D gene: TRBD2
V gene: TRBV10-3
clone size: .

CDR3 protein: CASRAGQSFSEQYF
CDR3 DNA: TGTGCCAGCAGGGCGGGACAGTCCTTTTCGGAACAGTACTTC
J gene: TRBJ2-7
CDR3 length: 14
D gene: .
V gene: TRBV6-5
clone size: .

CDR3 protein: CATSSDREETQYF
CDR3 DNA: TGTGCCACCAGCAGCGACAGGGAGGAGACCCAGTACTTC
J gene: TRBJ2-5
CDR3 length: 13
D gene: TRBD1
V gene: TRBV15
clone size: few

CDR3 protein: CAWVDRGRITEAFF
CDR3 DNA: TGTGCCTGGGTAGACAGGGGGCGGATCACTGAAGCTTTCTTT
J gene: TRBJ1-1
CDR3 length: 14
D gene: TRBD1
V gene: TRBV30
clone size: .

CDR3 protein: CASSRDSLGDEQYF
CDR3 DNA: TGTGCCAGCAGTAGGGACTCCCTAGGGGACGAGCAGTACTTC
J gene: TRBJ2-7
CDR3 length: 14
D gene: .
V gene: TRBV6-5
clone size: .

CDR3 protein: CASSSDRATYGYTF
CDR3 DNA: TGTGCCAGCAGTTCCGACAGGGCCACCTATGGCTACACCTTC
J gene: TRBJ1-2
CDR3 length: 14
D gene: TRBD1
V gene: TRBV6-6
clone size: .

CDR3 protein: CASSSTGNEQFF
CDR3 DNA: TGTGCCAGCAGCTCGACAGGGAATGAGCAGTTCTTC
J gene: TRBJ2-1
CDR3 length: 12
D gene: TRBD1
V gene: TRBV6-6
clone size: .

CDR3 protein: CAISEHGVAGLTYEQYF
CDR3 DNA: TGTGCCATCAGTGAACACGGAGTAGCGGGGTTAACCTACGAGCAGTACTTC
J gene: TRBJ2-7
CDR3 length: 17
D gene: TRBD2
V gene: TRBV10-3
clone size: .

CDR3 protein: CASSLPYHYEQYF
CDR3 DNA: TGTGCCAGCAGTCTCCCCTACCACTACGAGCAGTACTTC
J gene: TRBJ2-7
CDR3 length: 13
D gene: .
V gene: TRBV28
clone size: .

CDR3 protein: CASSLLVGTQETQYF
CDR3 DNA: TGTGCCAGCAGTTTACTCGTAGGGACACAAGAGACCCAGTACTTC
J gene: TRBJ2-5
CDR3 length: 15
D gene: .
V gene: TRBV28
clone size: .

CDR3 protein: CATRLAGLTDTQYF
CDR3 DNA: TGTGCCACCAGGCTAGCGGGCCTTACAGATACGCAGTATTTT
J gene: TRBJ2-3
CDR3 length: 14
D gene: TRBD2
V gene: TRBV11-2
clone size: .

CDR3 protein: CASSIGTGGYEQYF
CDR3 DNA: TGTGCCAGTAGTATTGGGACAGGGGGGTACGAGCAGTACTTC
J gene: TRBJ2-7
CDR3 length: 14
D gene: TRBD1
V gene: TRBV19
clone size: few

CDR3 protein: CSVEEVYREYGYTF
CDR3 DNA: TGCAGCGTTGAAGAAGTATATCGGGAGTATGGCTACACCTTC
J gene: TRBJ1-2
CDR3 length: 14
D gene: .
V gene: TRBV29-1
clone size: .

CDR3 protein: CASSPLRGGTDTQYF
CDR3 DNA: TGTGCCAGCAGTCCCCTGCGGGGAGGGACAGATACGCAGTATTTT
J gene: TRBJ2-3
CDR3 length: 15
D gene: TRBD2
V gene: TRBV27
clone size: .